This is a list of T cell receptor beta chains from one sample in a study of T cell repertoires in cytomegalovirus infection. These receptors lack a known antigen. TCRdb recomputed calls from the reads with MiXCR, one row per CDR3 protein. The sample contains roughly 7,600 distinct CDR3 sequences, roughly 49% of which appear only once. Input material: PBMCs, sequenced either directly or after in vitro stimulation (not recorded which). The receptors originated from a human donor in good health (CMV status not recorded). Some clones in this sample may be carry-over from other donors' samples. CDR3s include the opening cysteine and the closing phenylalanine or tryptophan. The order of the fields is J gene, V gene, CDR3 protein.

j_call: TRBJ2-1
v_call: TRBV7-2
cdr3_aa: CASSPLGPRPLEQFF

j_call: TRBJ2-2
v_call: TRBV28
cdr3_aa: CASSKTNTGELFF

j_call: TRBJ2-1
v_call: TRBV27
cdr3_aa: CASSFSRQLVYNEQFF

j_call: TRBJ2-4
v_call: TRBV4-2
cdr3_aa: CASSQGSGGAGSKNIQYF

j_call: TRBJ2-5
v_call: TRBV12-3/TRBV12-4
cdr3_aa: CASSLVRGQETQYF

j_call: TRBJ1-2
v_call: TRBV3-1
cdr3_aa: CASSSDTLNYGYTF

j_call: TRBJ2-1
v_call: TRBV7-2
cdr3_aa: CASSLVINEQFF

j_call: TRBJ1-6
v_call: TRBV7-6
cdr3_aa: CASSSDSISPLHF

j_call: TRBJ2-1
v_call: TRBV12-5
cdr3_aa: CARGLVSVRVSVPYHEQFF

j_call: TRBJ2-7
v_call: TRBV14
cdr3_aa: CASSPRGYEQYF

j_call: TRBJ2-1
v_call: TRBV12-5
cdr3_aa: CASGLVSVIGAVPSTGQFF

j_call: TRBJ2-5
v_call: TRBV19
cdr3_aa: CASSIGAGGRETQYF

j_call: TRBJ2-7
v_call: TRBV6-1
cdr3_aa: CASSRRWGGMGIYEQYF

j_call: TRBJ1-1
v_call: TRBV6-2/TRBV6-3
cdr3_aa: CASSSPEPNTEAFF

j_call: TRBJ1-1
v_call: TRBV7-6
cdr3_aa: CASSLAVPGQVSNTEAFF

j_call: TRBJ1-5
v_call: TRBV7-2
cdr3_aa: CASSSDPSRNQPQHF

j_call: TRBJ2-7
v_call: TRBV7-6
cdr3_aa: CASVAGSSYEQYF

j_call: TRBJ2-2
v_call: TRBV5-6
cdr3_aa: CASSPVEEGNSGELFF

j_call: TRBJ2-7
v_call: TRBV7-2
cdr3_aa: CANSPTAGFSNEQYF

j_call: TRBJ2-1
v_call: TRBV3-1
cdr3_aa: CASTGTPTYNEQFF

j_call: TRBJ1-5
v_call: TRBV6-1
cdr3_aa: CASSRANSNQPQHF

j_call: TRBJ2-1
v_call: TRBV12-3/TRBV12-4
cdr3_aa: CASSSLRLLGLERSYNEQFF

j_call: TRBJ1-5
v_call: TRBV12-3/TRBV12-4
cdr3_aa: CASRPEGTRCPYNQPQHF

j_call: TRBJ2-1
v_call: TRBV4-2
cdr3_aa: CASSQDSSSGGNNAQFF

j_call: TRBJ2-1
v_call: TRBV12-5
cdr3_aa: CASGLVSLIGAVPSHEQLF

j_call: TRBJ2-3
v_call: TRBV7-6
cdr3_aa: CASSSGLASTDTQYF

j_call: TRBJ1-1
v_call: TRBV4-2
cdr3_aa: CASSQELQLETAFF

j_call: TRBJ1-5
v_call: TRBV3-1
cdr3_aa: CASSQSPGIGQPQHF

j_call: TRBJ2-3
v_call: TRBV5-5
cdr3_aa: CASSLSSGSSTDTQYF

j_call: TRBJ1-1
v_call: TRBV7-2
cdr3_aa: CASTPGQGYTEAFF

j_call: TRBJ1-5
v_call: TRBV6-1
cdr3_aa: CASSLSSWDNQPQHF

j_call: TRBJ1-1
v_call: TRBV12-3/TRBV12-4
cdr3_aa: CASSLRGSKQVTEDFF

j_call: TRBJ1-5
v_call: TRBV6-6
cdr3_aa: CASSYSWGVDRTGNQPQHF

j_call: TRBJ2-7
v_call: TRBV6-1
cdr3_aa: CASSEALGLGQYF